The subject of this entry is one T cell receptor beta chain. Antigen unknown. Clones were sequenced by immunoSEQ multiplex PCR, and TCRdb holds only the in-frame ones, with some missing. The sample holds 70,000 or so clones, about 82% seen once. The sample originates from a study of OX40 agonist ivuxolimab in advanced cancers. About the study: The patients' treatment was ivuxolimab, an agonistic anti-OX40 (CD134) antibody. Partial responses were achieved by three patients, of whom one had hepatocellular carcinoma and two had cutaneous melanoma. The patients received ivuxolimab by intravenous route every 2 weeks at 0.01 to 10 mg/kg.

Study-level results: With doses of 0.1 to 3.0 mg/kg, CD4+ and CD8+ blood T cells had undergone clonal expansion by week 6.

The clonotype was recovered from an adult with an advanced solid tumor such as melanoma, head and neck, liver or kidney cancer. The source was CD4+ or CD8+ T cells sorted from blood, collected in a trial of the OX40 agonist ivuxolimab.

The DNA for the CDR3 is TGTGCCAGCAGCGAGACAGGGGGCCGAACTGAAGCTTTCTTT. Encoded protein: CASSETGGRTEAFF. This chain uses TRBV5-6 with TRBJ1-1, with TRBD1 matching over 10 bases. The CDR3 runs to 14 residues. V was clipped by 4 bases and J by 5 bases; unmatched bases: 5. CDR1 is SGHDT and CDR2 is YYEEEE in the germline V gene.